This entry lists 21 T cell receptor beta chains sequenced from one sample in a study of blood T cell repertoires in COVID-19. Assay: immunoSEQ multiplex PCR; the TCRdb copy retains only in-frame clones and omits some. The data contain approximately 96,000 clones, around 85% of them seen just once; the ten biggest clones take up 9.5% to 12%. Material for sequencing was peripheral blood. The receptors shown here come from a woman of 80 years or more with acute or convalescent COVID-19.

This chain uses TRBV2 with TRBJ1-2; D gene unclear. V lost 0 bases and J lost 14, with 22 bases in between. Germline CDR1 reads SNHLY; CDR2 reads FYNNEI. The CDR3 consists of 15 residues. DNA of the CDR3: TGTGCCAGCAGTGAAGCGCTGGTCAGCGCCTTCGAGAAAACCTTC. This translates into CASSEALVSAFEKTF.

The rearrangement uses TRBV27 and TRBJ1-5, with a weak D call TRBD1 (6 bases). The CDR3 contains 15 residues. From germline, CDR1 is MNHEY and CDR2 SMNVEV (reference sequence). V lost 6 bases to trimming and J lost 0 bases, with 12 bases between them. The CDR3 spells CASSPTGYSNQPQHF. As DNA, the CDR3 is TGTGCCAGCAGCCCGACAGGTTATAGCAATCAGCCCCAGCATTTT.

The J gene is TRBJ1-1, the V gene TRBV28; D possibly corresponds to TRBD1 (6 bases). The CDR3 is 15 residues long. Germline V CDR1 and CDR2: MDHEN, SYDVKM. V lost 4 bases to trimming and J lost 0 bases, with 12 bases between them. The DNA for the CDR3 is TGTGCCAGCAGTTCGCCAGGGGATCTGAACACTGAAGCTTTCTTT. This encodes CASSSPGDLNTEAFF.

This rearrangement joins TRBV7-2 to TRBJ2-4; 9 bases fit TRBD2. The V gene end was trimmed by 6 bases and the J gene end by 7 bases; junction bases not matched to a gene: 13. CDR1 and CDR2 from the germline V gene are SGHTA and FQGNSA. This CDR3 spans 16 amino acids. In DNA form, the CDR3 reads TGTGCCAGCAGACTTCAAGCGGGGGGACTTACGAACATTCAGTACTTC. Its translation is CASRLQAGGLTNIQYF.

The rearrangement joins TRBV2 to TRBJ1-2; 12 bases agree with TRBD1. CDR1 is SNHLY and CDR2 is FYNNEI in the germline V gene. V lost 7 bases, J lost 8 bases, and 5 bases stayed unmatched. This CDR3 contains 13 residues. In DNA, the CDR3 is TGTGCCAGCACGGGACAGGGGGCCGTCGGCTACACCTTC. It codes for CASTGQGAVGYTF.

The chain employs TRBV9 and TRBJ1-2; TRBD1 matches 7 bases. Trimming removed 3 bases from V and 6 bases from J; junction bases left unmatched: 8. Germline V CDR1 and CDR2: SGDLS, YYNGEE. The CDR3 covers 14 residues. CDR3 sequence (DNA): TGTGCCAGCAGCGCTAAACAGGGGTCGAATGGCTACACCTTC. It codes for CASSAKQGSNGYTF.

The chain joins TRBV10-1 to TRBJ1-1, with unresolved D. Germline CDR1 WNHNN, CDR2 SYGVQD (reference sequence). This CDR3 has 16 residues. V shed 4 bases and J shed 1 base, with 16 bases lying between them. This chain's CDR3 is CASSVLRLAENTEAFF. The CDR3 DNA is TGCGCCAGCAGTGTACTAAGGTTGGCAGAGAACACTGAAGCTTTCTTT.

The chain carries TRBV27 and TRBJ2-7; 7 positions match TRBD2. Germline CDR1 reads MNHEY; CDR2 reads SMNVEV (reference sequence). The CDR3 sequence is 12 residues long. V gave up 3 bases and J gave up 5 bases; unmatched junction bases: 1. The CDR3: CASSFRGDEQYF. In DNA, the CDR3 is TGTGCCAGCAGTTTTCGGGGGGACGAGCAGTACTTC.

The V and J genes are TRBV5-5 and TRBJ2-3; a possible D gene is TRBD2 (5 bases). Germline V CDR1 and CDR2: SGHKS, YYEKEE (reference sequence). This CDR3 is 15 amino acids long. Deletions cut 1 base from V and 0 bases from J, with 9 bases between. The DNA of the CDR3 is TGTGCCAGCAGCTTGAGGGCTAGCAGCACAGATACGCAGTATTTT. Protein product: CASSLRASSTDTQYF.

The rearrangement links TRBV6-1 to TRBJ1-5, with D possibly being TRBD1 (5 bases). This CDR3 region has 16 residues. The germline gives CDR1 MNHNS, CDR2 SASEGT. Deletions cut 4 bases from V and 2 bases from J, with 15 bases between. Written as DNA, the CDR3 is TGTGCCAGCAGTGCGCGGACACCTGGGGGCAATCAGCCCCAGCATTTT. Its protein product is CASSARTPGGNQPQHF.

CDR3 protein: CASSEPGQAGLFNYGYTF. The CDR3 coding sequence is TGTGCCAGCAGTGAACCGGGACAGGCGGGCCTATTTAACTATGGCTACACCTTC. The V and J genes are TRBV6-1 and TRBJ1-2, with 8 bases lining up with TRBD1. This CDR3 has 18 amino acids. With 2 bases clipped from V and 1 base from J, the junction kept 12 bases outside the gene matches. Germline lookup yields CDR1 MNHNS and CDR2 SASEGT.

This clone was counted once. The chain carries TRBV28 and TRBJ2-7, with 8 bases fitting TRBD2. Trimming cost V 4 bases and J 5 bases; bases outside gene matches: 10. Germline values: CDR1 MDHEN, CDR2 SYDVKM. This CDR3 is 15 amino acids long. The CDR3 sequence is CASSYSGTRTHEQYV. The CDR3 region has the DNA TGTGCCAGCAGTTACTCCGGGACTAGGACCCACGAGCAGTACGTC.

This clone showed up just a few times. The CDR3 DNA reads TGTGCCAGCGGCCGGGACAGGGGGGCCTCCTACGAGCAGTACTTC. Amino acids: CASGRDRGASYEQYF. The V and J genes are TRBV5-4 and TRBJ2-7; 11 bases line up with TRBD1. Germline V gene sequence: CDR1 SGHNT, CDR2 YYREEE (reference sequence). CDR3 length: 15 residues. J lost 0 bases, V lost 7 bases, and 6 bases had no gene match.

V gene TRBV4-2 combines with J gene TRBJ2-5; weak D call: TRBD2 (6 bases). V was cut by 6 bases and J by 2 bases, with 13 bases left in between. The germline V gene encodes CDR1 LGHNA and CDR2 YNFKEQ. CDR3 length equals 14 residues. CDR3 sequence reads: CASSGSGPQETQYF. The CDR3 bases are TGTGCCAGCAGTGGTAGCGGTCCTCAAGAGACCCAGTACTTC.

The rearrangement uses TRBV19 and TRBJ1-1, with 7 bases matching TRBD1. Germline V gene sequence: CDR1 LNHDA, CDR2 SQIVND (reference sequence). The CDR3 sequence is 12 residues long. J was trimmed by 11 bases and V by 5 bases; bases with no gene match: 8. The CDR3 sequence is CASSARQGLAFF. Here the CDR3 DNA reads TGTGCCAGTAGTGCCCGACAGGGTCTGGCTTTCTTT.

V gene TRBV28 combines with J gene TRBJ1-2, with a tentative D call TRBD1 (5 bases). The V gene's germline CDR1 is MDHEN and CDR2 SYDVKM. The CDR3 length is 13 residues. V dropped 1 base and J dropped 6 bases, with 9 bases sitting between them. This CDR3 is CASSLYRLDGYTF. The CDR3 region has the DNA TGTGCCAGCAGTTTATACAGGCTAGATGGCTACACCTTC.

This chain uses TRBV28 with TRBJ1-1; no firm D call. CDR3 length equals 14 residues. Trimming took off 7 bases at V and 5 bases at J, with 17 bases between the two ends. Germline V gene lookup returns CDR1 MDHEN and CDR2 SYDVKM. CDR3 nucleotide sequence: TGTGCCAGCACCCTCGGAGTGAAGAGAACTGAAGCTTTCTTT. Encoded protein: CASTLGVKRTEAFF.

The genes are TRBV19 and TRBJ1-1; 7 nucleotides line up with TRBD1. The CDR3 has 14 residues. V lost 7 bases to trimming and J lost 9 bases; unmatched junction nucleotides: 14. Germline V gives CDR1 LNHDA, CDR2 SQIVND (reference sequence). The DNA of the CDR3 is TGTGCCAGTACTGATCCCCATGGACAGGTTCAAGCTTTCTTT. It specifies CASTDPHGQVQAFF.

V is TRBV6-6 and J is TRBJ1-6; 8 positions agree with TRBD1. Trimming took 5 bases from V and 8 from J; bases not matched to a gene: 5. CDR3 size: 14 residues. Per germline, CDR1 MNHNY and CDR2 SVGAGI (reference sequence). CDR3 DNA sequence: TGTGCCAGCAGTAACGGACAGGGCGATTCACCCCTCCACTTT. Protein product: CASSNGQGDSPLHF.

The chain carries TRBV6-5 and TRBJ2-1; possibly TRBD2 for D (5 bases). The CDR3 totals 14 residues. Germline CDR1 reads MNHEY; CDR2 reads SVGAGI. The V end was cut by 2 bases, the J end by 6 bases, with 11 bases between. The CDR3 coding sequence is TGTGCCAGCAGTTACGAGGGATATGGCAATGAGCAGTTCTTC. Its translation is CASSYEGYGNEQFF.

This rearrangement joins TRBV6-5 to TRBJ2-3; D is uncertain. This CDR3 has 14 residues. The V gene's germline CDR1 is MNHEY and CDR2 SVGAGI. V lost 3 bases and J 1 base, leaving 8 bases between the germline ends. This chain's CDR3 is CASSYSRRTDTQYF. DNA for the CDR3: TGTGCCAGCAGTTATTCTAGACGCACAGATACGCAGTATTTT.